This T cell receptor (beta chain) was captured in a study of blood T cells in healthy people across ages. Through a sample-barcoded 5' primer and a J-beta primer mix, a second PCR was run for roughly 6 to 11 cycles. Every cDNA molecule bore a tag from a template-switch adaptor containing 12 random nucleotides. TCRdb ran MiXCR on the 5' RACE reads and lists one entry per CDR3 protein. This sample has around 1,800,000 distinct CDR3 sequences, with around 40% found just once. V lost 0 bases to trimming and J lost 0 bases; unmatched junction nucleotides: 0. Germline CDR1 MNHEY, CDR2 SVGAGI. The CDR3 is made up of 15 amino acids. In this sample, this clonotype is medium-sized (0.01 to 0.1%).

The sample was blood. The chain combines TRBV6-5 with TRBJ2-7; 9 bases line up with TRBD2. The sequence derives from a human donor in good health. The CDR3, as DNA: TGTGCCAGCAGTTACTCTAGCGGGAGCTCCTACGAGCAGTACTTC. This encodes CASSYSSGSSYEQYF.